This TCR beta chain was found in a study of blood T cells in healthy people across ages. Overall study findings and caveats: With unsorted PBMCs, a conclusive comparison of naive versus antigen-experienced cells was not possible. Per million T cells, TCR beta diversity dropped about linearly as age rose.

Every sample had a minimum of 6 million PBMCs isolated. CDR3 length: 14 amino acids. CDR1 DFQATT and CDR2 SNEGSKA come from the germline V gene (reference sequence). V was shortened by 4 bases and J by 0 bases, with 11 bases between the two germline ends. In the case of this clonotype: Its antigen is not known.

PCR was performed a second time for about 6 to 12 cycles using a sample-barcoded 5' primer and a J-beta primer mix. Every cDNA molecule carried a tag from a template-switch adaptor bearing 12 random nucleotides. MiXCR was run by TCRdb on the 5' RACE reads, yielding one entry per CDR3 protein. The sample includes about 1.5 million distinct CDR3 sequences, 42% of them seen just once. The chain has TRBV20-1 and TRBJ2-3; D is unclear. Sample: blood. The source is a woman aged 18-29 years in good health. CDR3 amino acids: CSATPSPSTDTQYF. The CDR3, as DNA: TGCAGTGCTACCCCCAGCCCTAGCACAGATACGCAGTATTTT.